Listed below are T cell receptor beta chains from one sample, sequenced in a study of T cells after yellow fever vaccination. TCRdb processed the 5' RACE reads anew with MiXCR; each CDR3 protein has one entry. The sample holds around 340,000 distinct CDR3 sequences, over 8% seen once. This sample comprised PBMCs, obtained on the day of the first yellow fever vaccination. The source of these receptors is a man between 18 and 35 years old who received the YFV17D yellow fever vaccine. Each CDR3 is given with its conserved first and last residue. A D gene is named only where the DNA matches it firmly. Some rows have no size entry. The others give once, few or many, or a class for an expanded clone.

D gene	clone size	V gene	J gene	CDR3 protein	CDR3 DNA
-	-	TRBV5-1	TRBJ1-1	CASSQGGQDEAFF	TGCGCCAGCAGCCAAGGGGGGCAAGATGAAGCTTTCTTT
-	-	TRBV6-2/TRBV6-3	TRBJ2-2	CASTEPGELFF	TGTGCCAGCACCGAACCTGGGGAGCTGTTTTTT
-	few	TRBV3-1	TRBJ2-2	CASSPTSLGRGKNTGELFF	TGTGCCAGCAGCCCCACTTCTCTCGGCCGGGGGAAAAACACCGGGGAGCTGTTTTTT
-	many	TRBV5-6	TRBJ1-2	CASIARTAWGYGYTF	TGTGCCAGCATCGCGAGGACGGCCTGGGGTTATGGCTACACCTTC
-	few	TRBV5-8	TRBJ2-1	CASSPGSGGWVDEQFF	TGTGCCAGCAGCCCCGGGTCTGGGGGGTGGGTCGATGAGCAGTTCTTC
TRBD1	few	TRBV7-3	TRBJ2-1	CASSRTGGQYNEQFF	TGTGCCAGCAGCCGAACAGGGGGACAGTACAATGAGCAGTTCTTC
TRBD2	few	TRBV4-2	TRBJ2-5	CASSQGNGGAGETQYF	TGTGCCAGCAGCCAAGGGAACGGGGGGGCGGGAGAGACCCAGTACTTC
TRBD2	few	TRBV6-1	TRBJ2-1	CASTQGGTSGGVKYNEQFF	TGTGCCAGCACCCAGGGCGGGACTAGCGGGGGGGTAAAGTATAATGAGCAGTTCTTC
-	many	TRBV4-1	TRBJ1-1	CASSQGNTEAFF	TGCGCCAGCAGCCAGGGCAACACTGAAGCTTTCTTT
TRBD2	few	TRBV7-2	TRBJ2-2	CASSPGTSGSGELFF	TGTGCCAGCAGCCCCGGGACTAGCGGTAGCGGGGAGCTGTTTTTT
-	many	TRBV20-1	TRBJ2-1	CSASLNLRGRSYNEQFF	TGCAGTGCTAGCCTAAACCTCAGGGGCCGCTCCTACAATGAGCAGTTCTTC
-	many	TRBV14	TRBJ1-2	CASSNRDGVGYGYTF	TGTGCCAGCAGCAACCGGGACGGAGTCGGGTATGGCTACACCTTC
-	many	TRBV7-7	TRBJ2-5	CASSPRAGHGTQYF	TGTGCCAGCAGCCCCCGGGCTGGGCATGGGACCCAGTACTTC
TRBD1	-	TRBV27	TRBJ1-2	CASSSRDRDHYGYTF	TGTGCCAGCAGTTCCCGGGACAGGGACCACTATGGCTACACCTTC
-	-	TRBV20-1	TRBJ2-2	CSAAPFWELFF	TGCAGTGCAGCGCCCTTCTGGGAGCTGTTTTTT
-	-	TRBV7-9	TRBJ2-2	CASSDRAGELFF	TGTGCCAGCAGCGATCGGGCCGGGGAGCTGTTTTTT
TRBD1	many	TRBV5-1	TRBJ2-1	CASSHRDRGIHEQFF	TGCGCCAGCAGTCACCGGGACAGGGGGATCCATGAGCAGTTCTTC
-	-	TRBV4-2	TRBJ2-3	CASSQDALGTDTQYF	TGTGCCAGCAGCCAAGACGCTCTTGGCACAGATACGCAGTATTTT
TRBD2	few	TRBV20-1	TRBJ2-5	CSAQLDRGGVLETQYF	TGCAGTGCTCAATTAGATCGGGGGGGCGTTTTAGAGACCCAGTACTTC
TRBD2	-	TRBV12-3/TRBV12-4	TRBJ2-3	CASSLERTSGNTDTQYF	TGTGCCAGCAGTTTAGAACGGACTAGCGGGAACACAGATACGCAGTATTTT
-	-	TRBV4-1	TRBJ2-1	CASSQLDLFVMTGEQFF	TGCGCCAGCAGCCAATTGGACCTATTCGTTATGACTGGTGAGCAGTTCTTC
TRBD2	-	TRBV20-1	TRBJ2-3	CSARRPGLAGGRGTDTQYF	TGCAGTGCTAGAAGGCCGGGACTAGCGGGGGGAAGAGGCACAGATACGCAGTATTTT
-	few	TRBV7-8	TRBJ2-1	CASSLVASNYNEQFF	TGTGCCAGCAGCTTAGTGGCGTCCAATTACAATGAGCAGTTCTTC
-	few	TRBV4-3	TRBJ2-6	CASSPGTLAGANVLTF	TGCGCCAGCAGCCCCGGGACACTAGCTGGGGCCAACGTCCTGACTTTC
-	-	TRBV5-6	TRBJ1-1	CASSLASGIMNTEAFF	TGTGCCAGCAGCTTGGCTTCAGGGATTATGAACACTGAAGCTTTCTTT
TRBD2	many	TRBV7-2	TRBJ2-3	CASSLGSTSGGDTQYF	TGTGCCAGCAGCTTAGGGTCGACTAGCGGGGGGGATACGCAGTATTTT
TRBD2	many	TRBV7-2	TRBJ2-1	CASSWGLAGGNEQFF	TGTGCCAGCAGCTGGGGACTAGCGGGGGGAAATGAGCAGTTCTTC
-	many	TRBV12-3/TRBV12-4	TRBJ1-3	CASSFTGNTIYF	TGTGCCAGCAGTTTTACTGGAAACACCATATATTTT
-	few	TRBV19	TRBJ1-2	CATFHVDPYGYTF	TGTGCCACCTTTCACGTCGATCCATATGGCTACACCTTC
-	many	TRBV6-5	TRBJ2-7	CASSYSQRTYEQYF	TGTGCCAGCAGTTATTCGCAGAGAACCTACGAGCAGTACTTC
TRBD1	-	TRBV4-1	TRBJ1-5	CASSQTGGANNQPQHF	TGCGCCAGCAGCCAGACAGGGGGCGCGAACAATCAGCCCCAGCATTTT
-	-	TRBV6-1	TRBJ2-7	CASSTRWDTPKGTYEQYF	TGTGCCAGCAGCACCCGGTGGGACACACCAAAGGGTACCTACGAGCAGTACTTC
-	few	TRBV19	TRBJ1-5	CASIPSVGSNQPQHF	TGTGCCAGTATCCCGTCCGTGGGTAGCAATCAGCCCCAGCATTTT
-	few	TRBV19	TRBJ2-3	CASSNRRADTQYF	TGTGCCAGTAGTAACAGGAGGGCAGATACGCAGTATTTT
-	few	TRBV12-3/TRBV12-4	TRBJ2-3	CASSTWTEPTDTQYF	TGTGCCAGCAGTACCTGGACAGAACCCACAGATACGCAGTATTTT
-	-	TRBV7-9	TRBJ2-1	CASSSGRPEQFF	TGTGCCAGCAGCTCCGGACGGCCAGAGCAGTTCTTC
-	-	TRBV28	TRBJ1-5	CASSRAVGDYSNQPQHF	TGTGCCAGCAGCAGGGCGGTGGGGGATTATAGCAATCAGCCCCAGCATTTT
-	many	TRBV7-2	TRBJ2-3	CASSSGGRGRTDTQYF	TGTGCCAGCAGCTCCGGGGGTCGGGGTCGGACAGATACGCAGTATTTT
-	many	TRBV18	TRBJ1-6	CASSYVSSGSPLHF	TGTGCCAGCTCATATGTATCTAGTGGTTCACCCCTCCACTTT
TRBD1	many	TRBV6-2/TRBV6-3	TRBJ2-1	CASSYGRGLYNEQFF	TGTGCCAGCAGTTACGGCAGGGGGCTATACAATGAGCAGTTCTTC
-	few	TRBV7-2	TRBJ1-4	CASSTGQWEKLFF	TGTGCCAGCAGCACAGGACAGTGGGAGAAACTGTTTTTT
TRBD1	few	TRBV5-1	TRBJ2-5	CASSLFGQGEETQYF	TGCGCCAGCAGCTTGTTCGGACAGGGCGAAGAGACCCAGTACTTC
-	-	TRBV5-1	TRBJ2-3	CASSPHSERYTDTQYF	TGCGCCAGCAGCCCCCATTCAGAACGATACACAGATACGCAGTATTTT
-	few	TRBV28	TRBJ2-6	CASRTASGANVLTF	TGTGCCAGCAGGACTGCCTCTGGGGCCAACGTCCTGACTTTC
-	many	TRBV28	TRBJ2-3	CASRSVTDTQYF	TGTGCCAGCAGATCCGTGACAGATACGCAGTATTTT
TRBD2	-	TRBV6-1	TRBJ2-1	CASSEVGGGVLSYNEQFF	TGTGCCAGCAGTGAAGTCGGCGGGGGGGTCCTCTCCTACAATGAGCAGTTCTTC
-	many	TRBV11-2	TRBJ1-3	CASSLDTGSGTIYF	TGTGCCAGCAGCTTGGACACCGGGTCGGGCACCATATATTTT
-	many	TRBV7-2	TRBJ1-1	CASRRREAEAFF	TGTGCCAGCAGGCGCCGCGAGGCTGAAGCTTTCTTT
-	few	TRBV9	TRBJ2-5	CASSGSEGQETQYF	TGTGCCAGCAGCGGTTCGGAGGGTCAAGAGACCCAGTACTTC
-	few	TRBV28	TRBJ1-5	CASSPGGSRPQHF	TGTGCCAGCAGCCCGGGGGGGAGCAGGCCCCAGCATTTT
-	-	TRBV6-1	TRBJ2-6	CASDSGGANVLTF	TGTGCCAGCGACTCGGGGGGGGCCAACGTCCTGACTTTC
-	many	TRBV11-3	TRBJ2-1	CASSLGIQDNEQFF	TGTGCCAGCAGCTTAGGTATCCAGGACAATGAGCAGTTCTTC
TRBD2	-	TRBV2	TRBJ2-7	CASRSAGAYEQYF	TGTGCCAGCAGATCAGCGGGGGCCTACGAGCAGTACTTC
-	few	TRBV4-2	TRBJ1-2	CASSLGGLGYTF	TGTGCCAGCAGCCTGGGGGGTCTAGGCTACACCTTC
-	-	TRBV10-3	TRBJ1-1	CAIGRATEAFF	TGTGCCATCGGAAGGGCGACTGAAGCTTTCTTT